Listed below are T cell receptor beta chains from one sample, sequenced in a study of shared clonotypes between healthy human individuals. The repertoire was sequenced with immunoSEQ multiplex PCR; TCRdb's copy has only in-frame clones and lacks some. The profile covers some 500,000 clones, with around 96% appearing a single time and under 0.065% taken by the ten largest. Sequencing input: naive CD4+ T cells sorted from blood. The receptor set was obtained from a young woman in good health. CDR3s include the opening cysteine and the closing phenylalanine or tryptophan. A D gene is named only where the DNA matches it firmly. Clone size is not always given. Where it is, it says once, few, many or a class for expanded clones.

cdr3_aa: CASSQQGYEQYF
cdr3_nt: TGTGCCAGCAGTCAACAAGGCTACGAGCAGTACTTC
clone_size: once
d_call: .
v_call: TRBV28
j_call: TRBJ2-7

cdr3_aa: CASSEQGGSSGANVLTF
cdr3_nt: TGTGCCAGCAGTGAACAGGGGGGAAGCTCTGGGGCCAACGTCCTGACTTTC
clone_size: .
d_call: .
v_call: TRBV2
j_call: TRBJ2-6

cdr3_aa: CASSPLTNTQYF
cdr3_nt: TGTGCCAGCAGCCCCCTTACGAATACGCAGTATTTT
clone_size: .
d_call: .
v_call: TRBV28
j_call: TRBJ2-3

cdr3_aa: CASSHNGREDTQYF
cdr3_nt: TGTGCCAGCAGTCACAACGGGAGGGAGGATACGCAGTATTTT
clone_size: .
d_call: TRBD2
v_call: TRBV7-3
j_call: TRBJ2-3

cdr3_aa: CASSIWSGRAGQPQHF
cdr3_nt: TGTGCCAGTAGTATTTGGTCCGGCAGGGCCGGTCAGCCCCAGCATTTT
clone_size: .
d_call: .
v_call: TRBV19
j_call: TRBJ1-5

cdr3_aa: CASSVGTAAGYEQYF
cdr3_nt: TGTGCCAGCAGCGTCGGGACGGCCGCCGGCTACGAGCAGTACTTC
clone_size: .
d_call: .
v_call: TRBV5-4
j_call: TRBJ2-7

cdr3_aa: CASSPTPGAETYEQYF
cdr3_nt: TGTGCCAGCAGCCCGACGCCCGGAGCGGAAACCTACGAGCAGTACTTC
clone_size: .
d_call: .
v_call: TRBV7-9
j_call: TRBJ2-7

cdr3_aa: CASSQGITEAFF
cdr3_nt: TGTGCCAGCTCACAGGGGATCACTGAAGCTTTCTTT
clone_size: few
d_call: .
v_call: TRBV18
j_call: TRBJ1-1

cdr3_aa: CASRHALGGINQPQHF
cdr3_nt: TGTGCCAGCAGGCACGCCCTGGGGGGAATCAATCAGCCCCAGCATTTT
clone_size: few
d_call: .
v_call: TRBV28
j_call: TRBJ1-5

cdr3_aa: CATLRQLRSNQPQHF
cdr3_nt: TGTGCAACCTTGAGACAGCTCAGGAGCAATCAGCCCCAGCATTTT
clone_size: .
d_call: .
v_call: TRBV28
j_call: TRBJ1-5

cdr3_aa: CASSSPGLAGSYEQYF
cdr3_nt: TGTGCCAGCAGTTCGCCGGGACTAGCGGGGTCCTACGAGCAGTACTTC
clone_size: .
d_call: TRBD2
v_call: TRBV27
j_call: TRBJ2-7

cdr3_aa: CASRKQGKSQPQHF
cdr3_nt: TGTGCCAGCAGGAAGCAGGGTAAAAGTCAGCCCCAGCATTTT
clone_size: .
d_call: .
v_call: TRBV28
j_call: TRBJ1-5

cdr3_aa: CASSLTSGSDEQYF
cdr3_nt: TGTGCCAGCAGCTTGACTAGCGGGAGCGACGAGCAGTACTTC
clone_size: once
d_call: TRBD2
v_call: TRBV5-4
j_call: TRBJ2-7

cdr3_aa: CASSPYDAGVVYEQYF
cdr3_nt: TGTGCCAGCAGCCCCTATGACGCGGGAGTTGTCTACGAGCAGTACTTC
clone_size: .
d_call: TRBD2
v_call: TRBV7-2
j_call: TRBJ2-7

cdr3_aa: CASSSGQDNSGANVLTF
cdr3_nt: TGTGCCAGCAGCTCGGGACAGGACAACTCTGGGGCCAACGTCCTGACTTTC
clone_size: .
d_call: TRBD1
v_call: TRBV7-9
j_call: TRBJ2-6

cdr3_aa: CASMASLWETQYF
cdr3_nt: TGCGCCAGCATGGCTTCTTTATGGGAGACCCAGTACTTC
clone_size: once
d_call: .
v_call: TRBV5-1
j_call: TRBJ2-5

cdr3_aa: CANGRETQYF
cdr3_nt: TGTGCCAACGGCCGGGAGACCCAGTACTTC
clone_size: .
d_call: .
v_call: TRBV5-8
j_call: TRBJ2-5

cdr3_aa: CASSRREVATEAFF
cdr3_nt: TGTGCCAGCAGTAGACGAGAGGTGGCCACTGAAGCTTTCTTT
clone_size: .
d_call: .
v_call: TRBV2
j_call: TRBJ1-1

cdr3_aa: CASSYSEGTYGYTF
cdr3_nt: TGTGCCAGCAGTTACTCGGAGGGAACCTATGGCTACACCTTC
clone_size: .
d_call: .
v_call: TRBV6-5
j_call: TRBJ1-2

cdr3_aa: CASSAQGGETQYF
cdr3_nt: TGTGCCAGTAGTGCACAGGGAGGAGAGACCCAGTACTTC
clone_size: .
d_call: .
v_call: TRBV19
j_call: TRBJ2-5

cdr3_aa: CATSDGILGEQYF
cdr3_nt: TGTGCCACCAGCGACGGGATTCTTGGGGAGCAGTACTTC
clone_size: .
d_call: .
v_call: TRBV15
j_call: TRBJ2-7

cdr3_aa: CASSDRRASGRLTYEQYF
cdr3_nt: TGTGCCAGCAGTGACCGGAGGGCTAGCGGGAGGTTAACCTACGAGCAGTACTTC
clone_size: .
d_call: TRBD2
v_call: TRBV6-4
j_call: TRBJ2-7

cdr3_aa: CASSLRPRGLLTDTQYF
cdr3_nt: TGTGCCAGCAGCTTGCGCCCTCGAGGGCTCCTCACAGATACGCAGTATTTT
clone_size: .
d_call: .
v_call: TRBV7-2
j_call: TRBJ2-3

cdr3_aa: CAGSSGGNYNEQFF
cdr3_nt: TGTGCCGGATCTTCCGGGGGCAACTACAATGAGCAGTTCTTC
clone_size: .
d_call: .
v_call: TRBV30
j_call: TRBJ2-1

cdr3_aa: CASSLVSGENNEQFF
cdr3_nt: TGCGCCAGCAGCTTGGTTAGCGGGGAAAACAATGAGCAGTTCTTC
clone_size: .
d_call: TRBD2
v_call: TRBV5-1
j_call: TRBJ2-1

cdr3_aa: CASSAGTVETQYF
cdr3_nt: TGTGCCAGTAGCGCTGGGACAGTAGAGACCCAGTACTTC
clone_size: .
d_call: TRBD1
v_call: TRBV19
j_call: TRBJ2-5

cdr3_aa: CASSLWFRGGTESYEQYF
cdr3_nt: TGTGCCAGCAGTTTATGGTTTCGGGGAGGGACAGAATCCTACGAGCAGTACTTC
clone_size: once
d_call: .
v_call: TRBV28
j_call: TRBJ2-7

cdr3_aa: CACSGKGLGYNEQFF
cdr3_nt: TGTGCCTGCTCTGGTAAAGGGCTGGGCTACAATGAGCAGTTCTTC
clone_size: .
d_call: .
v_call: TRBV30
j_call: TRBJ2-1

cdr3_aa: CASSLGGRAEDTQYF
cdr3_nt: TGTGCCAGCAGTCTGGGAGGGAGGGCCGAAGATACGCAGTATTTT
clone_size: .
d_call: TRBD2
v_call: TRBV28
j_call: TRBJ2-3

cdr3_aa: CASRFGLAYHNEQFF
cdr3_nt: TGTGCCAGCAGATTCGGACTAGCGTATCACAATGAGCAGTTCTTC
clone_size: .
d_call: TRBD2
v_call: TRBV5-6
j_call: TRBJ2-1

cdr3_aa: CASSPSPVTGELFF
cdr3_nt: TGTGCCAGCAGCCCGTCGCCGGTTACCGGGGAGCTGTTTTTT
clone_size: .
d_call: .
v_call: TRBV7-9
j_call: TRBJ2-2

cdr3_aa: CASSSDSYSNQPQHF
cdr3_nt: TGTGCCAGCAGTTCGGACAGTTATAGCAATCAGCCCCAGCATTTT
clone_size: .
d_call: .
v_call: TRBV27
j_call: TRBJ1-5

cdr3_aa: CAWRAPPAGEQYF
cdr3_nt: TGTGCCTGGAGAGCTCCCCCGGCAGGCGAGCAGTACTTC
clone_size: .
d_call: .
v_call: TRBV30
j_call: TRBJ2-7

cdr3_aa: CASSLGGVTGQPQHF
cdr3_nt: TGTGCCAGCAGTTTAGGCGGGGTAACGGGGCAGCCCCAGCATTTT
clone_size: .
d_call: .
v_call: TRBV28
j_call: TRBJ1-5

cdr3_aa: CASSQEQPQGWAFF
cdr3_nt: TGTGCCAGCAGCCAAGAACAGCCCCAAGGTTGGGCTTTCTTT
clone_size: .
d_call: .
v_call: TRBV4-2
j_call: TRBJ1-1

cdr3_aa: CASSSLQGRTDTQYF
cdr3_nt: TGCGCCAGCAGCTCCCTCCAGGGGCGCACAGATACGCAGTATTTT
clone_size: .
d_call: .
v_call: TRBV5-1
j_call: TRBJ2-3

cdr3_aa: CASSQPRGEQFF
cdr3_nt: TGCGCCAGCAGCCAACCTCGTGGGGAGCAGTTCTTC
clone_size: once
d_call: .
v_call: TRBV4-1
j_call: TRBJ2-1

cdr3_aa: CASSLGGRPYTEAFF
cdr3_nt: TGTGCCAGCAGCTTGGGTGGGAGACCCTACACTGAAGCTTTCTTT
clone_size: .
d_call: .
v_call: TRBV5-4
j_call: TRBJ1-1

cdr3_aa: CASTQSPYSNQPQHF
cdr3_nt: TGTGCCAGCACACAGTCCCCCTATAGCAATCAGCCCCAGCATTTT
clone_size: .
d_call: .
v_call: TRBV6-5
j_call: TRBJ1-5

cdr3_aa: CASSSASAEDYGYTF
cdr3_nt: TGTGCCAGCAGCTCTGCTTCGGCAGAAGACTATGGCTACACCTTC
clone_size: .
d_call: .
v_call: TRBV5-4
j_call: TRBJ1-2